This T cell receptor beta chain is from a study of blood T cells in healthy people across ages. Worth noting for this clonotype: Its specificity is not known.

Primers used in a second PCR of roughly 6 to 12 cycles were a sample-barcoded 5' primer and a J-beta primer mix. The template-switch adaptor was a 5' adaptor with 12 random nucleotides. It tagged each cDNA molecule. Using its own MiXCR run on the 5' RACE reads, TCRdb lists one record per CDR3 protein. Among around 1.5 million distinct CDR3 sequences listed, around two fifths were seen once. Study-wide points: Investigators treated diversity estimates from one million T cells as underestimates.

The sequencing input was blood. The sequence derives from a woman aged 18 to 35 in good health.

The CDR3 coding sequence is TGCGCCAGCAGCTTGTCATACAGCGGGGGGGTCACAGATACGCAGTATTTT. The encoded protein is CASSLSYSGGVTDTQYF. V gene TRBV5-1 combines with J gene TRBJ2-3; 10 bases fit TRBD2. Per the germline V gene, CDR1 is SGHRS and CDR2 is YFSETQ. The junction had 7 bases not matched to a gene; V was cut back by 1 base and J by 2 bases. This CDR3 comprises 17 residues.